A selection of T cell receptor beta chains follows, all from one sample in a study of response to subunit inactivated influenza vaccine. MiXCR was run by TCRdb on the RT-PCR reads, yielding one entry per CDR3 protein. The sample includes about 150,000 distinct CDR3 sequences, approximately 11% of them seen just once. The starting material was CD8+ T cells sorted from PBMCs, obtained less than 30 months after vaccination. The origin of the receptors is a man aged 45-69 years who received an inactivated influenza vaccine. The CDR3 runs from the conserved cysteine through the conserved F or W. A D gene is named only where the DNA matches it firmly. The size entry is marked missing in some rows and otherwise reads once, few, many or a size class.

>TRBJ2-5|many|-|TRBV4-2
TGTGCCAGCAGCCAAGATCGCGACAGTCTCTTCGAGACCCAGTACTTC
CASSQDRDSLFETQYF
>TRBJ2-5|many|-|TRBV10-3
TGTGCCATCAGTGAGTCAGGCAGGGAAGAGACCCAGTACTTC
CAISESGREETQYF
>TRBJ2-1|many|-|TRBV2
TGTGCCAGCAGGGTCACGGACGGCAATGAGCAGTTCTTC
CASRVTDGNEQFF
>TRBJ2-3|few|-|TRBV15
TGTGCCACCAGCACTAGACTGGGAGTCGGAGATACGCAGTATTTT
CATSTRLGVGDTQYF
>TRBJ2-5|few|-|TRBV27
TGTGCCAGCAGTTTAAAGTCGGGGCGAAACCCACCGTACCAAGAGACCCAGTACTTC
CASSLKSGRNPPYQETQYF
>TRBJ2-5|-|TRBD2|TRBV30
TGTGCCTGGAGAGGGAAGCGGGGGGCCGTGAAGACCCAGTACTTC
CAWRGKRGAVKTQYF
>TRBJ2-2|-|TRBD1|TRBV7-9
TGTGCCAGCAGCAGTCCAGATACAGGGGCCTCCGGGGAGCTGTTTTTT
CASSSPDTGASGELFF
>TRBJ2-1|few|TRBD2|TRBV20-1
TGCAGTGCTAGGACCGGGACTAGCTCGGGCAATGAGCAGTTCTTC
CSARTGTSSGNEQFF
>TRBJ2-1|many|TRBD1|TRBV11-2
TGTGCCAGCAGCTCGTTTTCAGAGGACAGGGACAATGAGCAGTTCTTC
CASSSFSEDRDNEQFF
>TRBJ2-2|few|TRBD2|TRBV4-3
TGCGCCAGCAGCCAAGAGTGGGGAGGGTACGGCGGGGAGCTGTTTTTT
CASSQEWGGYGGELFF
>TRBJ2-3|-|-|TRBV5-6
TGTGCCAGCAGCTTGCCAACGGACTTCTCTTTCACAGATACGCAGTATTTT
CASSLPTDFSFTDTQYF
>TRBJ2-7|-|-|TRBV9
TGTGCCAGCAGCGTAGGAGGGACAGGGACTAGGTACGAGCAGTACTTC
CASSVGGTGTRYEQYF
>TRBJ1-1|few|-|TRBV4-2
TGTGCCAGCAGTGGGGGAACGAACACTGAAGCTTTCTTT
CASSGGTNTEAFF
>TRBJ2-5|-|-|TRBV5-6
TGTGCCAGCAGCTTTTCAGGGATAGAGACCCAGTACTTC
CASSFSGIETQYF
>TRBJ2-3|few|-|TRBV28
TGTGCCAGCAGCCAACGGGGTTTTGGGACAGATACGCAGTATTTT
CASSQRGFGTDTQYF
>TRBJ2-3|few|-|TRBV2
TGTGCCAGCAGTGGTTCGGCAGATACGCAGTATTTT
CASSGSADTQYF
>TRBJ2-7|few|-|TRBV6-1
TGTGCCAGCAGTCAGACAGCTCACTACGAGCAGTACTTC
CASSQTAHYEQYF
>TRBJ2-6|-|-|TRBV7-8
TGTGCCAGCAGCTTAGCCCCAATCGGGGCCAACGTCCTGACTTTC
CASSLAPIGANVLTF
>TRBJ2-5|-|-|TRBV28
TGTGCCAGCAGTTTAGGGGGGAGGTCTAGAGAGACCCAGTACTTC
CASSLGGRSRETQYF
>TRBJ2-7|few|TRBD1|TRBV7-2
TGTGCCAGCAGCTTAGAGAGGTACAGGGGGATCTACGAGCAGTACTTC
CASSLERYRGIYEQYF
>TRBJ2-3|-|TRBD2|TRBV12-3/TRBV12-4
TGTGCCAGCAAAGACGAGCGGCGGGGGGGAAACACAGATACGCAGTATTTT
CASKDERRGGNTDTQYF
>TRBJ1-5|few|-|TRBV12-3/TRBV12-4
TGTGCCAGCAGTTTAGCTACAGTTGGTCAGCCCCAGCATTTT
CASSLATVGQPQHF
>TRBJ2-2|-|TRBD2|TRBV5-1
TGCGCCAGCAGCCCCTACAGCGGGAGCTCGCTCGGGGAGCTGTTTTTT
CASSPYSGSSLGELFF
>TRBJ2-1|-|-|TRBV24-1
TGTGCCACCAGTGAATCCGGGACACTAAACAATGAGCAGTTCTTC
CATSESGTLNNEQFF
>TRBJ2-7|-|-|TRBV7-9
TGTGCCAGCAGCCGAAAGGGCCGCCCCTACGAGCAGTACTTC
CASSRKGRPYEQYF
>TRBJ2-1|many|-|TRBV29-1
TGCAGCGTAACGGGGAGCTCCTACAATGAGCAGTTCTTC
CSVTGSSYNEQFF
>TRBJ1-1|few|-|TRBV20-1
TGCAGTGCTAGAGATGGAGGGTTGACTGAAGCTTTCTTT
CSARDGGLTEAFF
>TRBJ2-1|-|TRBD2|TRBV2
TGTGCCAGTGTTAGCGGGAGCTCCTACAATGAGCAGTTCTTC
CASVSGSSYNEQFF
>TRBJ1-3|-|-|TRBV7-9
TGTGCCAGCAGCAATTCGATCCAGCCTGGAAACACCATATATTTT
CASSNSIQPGNTIYF
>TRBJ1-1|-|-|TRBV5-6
TGTGCCAGCAGCTTGGCGATCGGGGGCGCCGACACTGAAGCTTTCTTT
CASSLAIGGADTEAFF
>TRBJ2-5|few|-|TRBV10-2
TGCGCCAGCAGCTACGTGGACTATGTAGAGACCCAGTACTTC
CASSYVDYVETQYF
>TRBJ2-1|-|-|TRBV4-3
TGCGCCAGCAGCCAAGGGGCAGGGCCCTTATTCAATGAGCAGTTCTTC
CASSQGAGPLFNEQFF
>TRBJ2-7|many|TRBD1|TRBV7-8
TGTGCCAGCAGTCAAAACAGGGGGCCACTCTACGAGCAGTACTTC
CASSQNRGPLYEQYF
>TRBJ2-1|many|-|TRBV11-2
TGTGCCAGCAGCCCCCGGTGGGATGAGCAGTTCTTC
CASSPRWDEQFF
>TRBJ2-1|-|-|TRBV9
TGTGCCAGCAGCGTAGGGGGATCTAGCAACAATGAGCAGTTCTTC
CASSVGGSSNNEQFF
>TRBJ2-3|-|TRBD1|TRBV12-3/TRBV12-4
TGTGCCAGCAGTCCCTGGGACAGGGGAGCGCAGTATTTT
CASSPWDRGAQYF